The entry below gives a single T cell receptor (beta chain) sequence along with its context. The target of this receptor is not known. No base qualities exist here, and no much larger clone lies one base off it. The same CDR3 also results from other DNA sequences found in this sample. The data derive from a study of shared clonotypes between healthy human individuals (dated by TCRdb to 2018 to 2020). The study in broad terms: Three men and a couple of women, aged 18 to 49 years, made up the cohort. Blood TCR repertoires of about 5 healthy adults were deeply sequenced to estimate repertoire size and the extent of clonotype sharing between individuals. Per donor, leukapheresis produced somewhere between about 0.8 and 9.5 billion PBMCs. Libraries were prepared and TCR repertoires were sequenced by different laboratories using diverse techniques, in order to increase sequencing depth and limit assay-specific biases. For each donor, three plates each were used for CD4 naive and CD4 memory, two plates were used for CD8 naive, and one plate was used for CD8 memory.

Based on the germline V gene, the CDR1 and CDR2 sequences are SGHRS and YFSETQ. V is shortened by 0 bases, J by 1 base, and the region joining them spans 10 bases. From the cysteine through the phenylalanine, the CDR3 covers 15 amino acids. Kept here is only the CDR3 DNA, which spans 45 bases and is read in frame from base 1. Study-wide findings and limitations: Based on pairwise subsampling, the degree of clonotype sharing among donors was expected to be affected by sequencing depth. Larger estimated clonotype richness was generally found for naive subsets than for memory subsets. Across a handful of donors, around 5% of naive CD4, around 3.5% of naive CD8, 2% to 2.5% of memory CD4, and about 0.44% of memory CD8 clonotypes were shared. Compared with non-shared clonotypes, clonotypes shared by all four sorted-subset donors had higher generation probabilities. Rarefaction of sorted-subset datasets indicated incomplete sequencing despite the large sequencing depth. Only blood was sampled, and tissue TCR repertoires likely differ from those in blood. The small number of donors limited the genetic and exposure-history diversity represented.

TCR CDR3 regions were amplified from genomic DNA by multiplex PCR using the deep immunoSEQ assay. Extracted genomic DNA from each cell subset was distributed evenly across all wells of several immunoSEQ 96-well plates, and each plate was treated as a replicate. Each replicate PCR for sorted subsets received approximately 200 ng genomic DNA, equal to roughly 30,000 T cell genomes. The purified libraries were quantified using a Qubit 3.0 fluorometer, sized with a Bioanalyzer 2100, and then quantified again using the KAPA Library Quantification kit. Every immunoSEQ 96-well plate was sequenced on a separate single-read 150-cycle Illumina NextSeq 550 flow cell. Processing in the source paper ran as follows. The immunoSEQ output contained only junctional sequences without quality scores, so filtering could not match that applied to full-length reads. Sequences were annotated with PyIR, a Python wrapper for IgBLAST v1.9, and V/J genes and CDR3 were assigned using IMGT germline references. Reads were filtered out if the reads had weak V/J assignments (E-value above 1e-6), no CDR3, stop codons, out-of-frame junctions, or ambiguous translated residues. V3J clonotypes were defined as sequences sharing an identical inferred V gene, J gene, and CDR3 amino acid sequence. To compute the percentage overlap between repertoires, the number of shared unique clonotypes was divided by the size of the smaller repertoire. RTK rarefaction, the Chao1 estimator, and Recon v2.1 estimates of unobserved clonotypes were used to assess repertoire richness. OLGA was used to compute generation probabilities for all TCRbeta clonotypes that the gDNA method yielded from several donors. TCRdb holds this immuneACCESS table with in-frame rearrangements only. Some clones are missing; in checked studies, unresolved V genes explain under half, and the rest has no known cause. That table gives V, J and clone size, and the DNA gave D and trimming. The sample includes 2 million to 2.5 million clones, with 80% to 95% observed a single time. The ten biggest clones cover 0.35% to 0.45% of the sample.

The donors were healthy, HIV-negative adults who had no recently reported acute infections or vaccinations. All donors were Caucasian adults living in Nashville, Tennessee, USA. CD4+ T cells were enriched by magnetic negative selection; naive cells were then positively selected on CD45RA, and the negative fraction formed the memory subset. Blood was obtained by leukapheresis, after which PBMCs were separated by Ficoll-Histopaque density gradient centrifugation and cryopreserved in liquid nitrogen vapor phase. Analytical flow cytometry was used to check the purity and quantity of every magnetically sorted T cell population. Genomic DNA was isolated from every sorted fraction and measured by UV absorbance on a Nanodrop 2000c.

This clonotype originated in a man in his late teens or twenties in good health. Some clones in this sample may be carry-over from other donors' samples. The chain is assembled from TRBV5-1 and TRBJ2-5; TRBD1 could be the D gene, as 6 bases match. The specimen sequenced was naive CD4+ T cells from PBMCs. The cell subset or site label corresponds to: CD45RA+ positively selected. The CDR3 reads CASSLGGGSQETQYF. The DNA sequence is TGCGCCAGCAGCTTGGGAGGGGGTTCCCAAGAGACCCAGTACTTC.